This T cell receptor beta chain appears in the sequencing data of a study of blood T cell repertoires in COVID-19. Study background: Sample material is recorded as cDNA or gDNA derived from T cells, B-cell-depleted T cells, or PBMCs.

CDR1 and CDR2 from the germline V gene are KGHSH and LQKENI. The V and J ends lost 1 base and 0 bases respectively, with 7 bases between them. This CDR3 contains 14 residues. Measured with immunoSEQ multiplex PCR; TCRdb has only the in-frame clones, and not every one. The sample shows about 100,000 clones, about three quarters of them seen only once. Details on this clone: Within the sample, other DNA sequences also encode this same CDR3.

The genes are TRBV18 and TRBJ2-7; D unclear. The receptor was derived from a man in his 70s with acute or convalescent COVID-19. Input material: peripheral blood. CDR3 residues: CASSPRASSYEQYF. The CDR3 DNA reads TGTGCCAGCTCACCACGGGCAAGCTCCTACGAGCAGTACTTC.